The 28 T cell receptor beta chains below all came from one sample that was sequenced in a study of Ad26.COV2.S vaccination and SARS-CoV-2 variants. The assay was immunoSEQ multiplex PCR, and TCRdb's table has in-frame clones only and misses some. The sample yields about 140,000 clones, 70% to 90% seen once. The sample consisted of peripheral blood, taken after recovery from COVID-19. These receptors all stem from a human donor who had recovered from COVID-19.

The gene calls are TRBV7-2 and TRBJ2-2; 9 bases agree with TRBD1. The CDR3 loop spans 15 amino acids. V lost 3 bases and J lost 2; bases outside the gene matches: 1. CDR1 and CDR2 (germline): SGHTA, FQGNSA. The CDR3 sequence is CASSFTGGNTGELFF. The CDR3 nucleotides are TGTGCCAGCAGCTTTACAGGGGGCAACACCGGGGAGCTGTTTTTT.

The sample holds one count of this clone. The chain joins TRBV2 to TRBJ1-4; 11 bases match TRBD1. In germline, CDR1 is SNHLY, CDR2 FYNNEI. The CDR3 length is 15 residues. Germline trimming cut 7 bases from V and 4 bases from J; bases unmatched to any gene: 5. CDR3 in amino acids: CASTRDRGVNEKLFF. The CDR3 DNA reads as TGTGCCAGCACCCGGGACAGGGGGGTTAATGAAAAACTGTTTTTT.

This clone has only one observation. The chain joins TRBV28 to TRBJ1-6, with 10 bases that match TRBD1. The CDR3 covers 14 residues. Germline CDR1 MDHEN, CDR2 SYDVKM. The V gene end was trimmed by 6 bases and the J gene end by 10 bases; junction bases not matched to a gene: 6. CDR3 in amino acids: CASSWTGGYSPLHF. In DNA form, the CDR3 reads TGTGCCAGCAGCTGGACAGGGGGATACTCACCCCTCCACTTT.

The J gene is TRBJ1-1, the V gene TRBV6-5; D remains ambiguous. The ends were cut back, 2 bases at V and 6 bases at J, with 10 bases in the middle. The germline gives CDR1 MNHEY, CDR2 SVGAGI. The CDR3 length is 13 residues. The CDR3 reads CASSYDHKAEAFF. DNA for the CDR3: TGTGCCAGCAGTTACGACCACAAGGCTGAAGCTTTCTTT.

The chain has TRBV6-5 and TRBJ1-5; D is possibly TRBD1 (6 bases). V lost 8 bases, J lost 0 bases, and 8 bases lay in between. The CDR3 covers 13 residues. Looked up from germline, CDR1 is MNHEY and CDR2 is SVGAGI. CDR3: CASGQPSNQPQHF. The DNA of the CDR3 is TGTGCCAGCGGACAGCCTAGCAATCAGCCCCAGCATTTT.

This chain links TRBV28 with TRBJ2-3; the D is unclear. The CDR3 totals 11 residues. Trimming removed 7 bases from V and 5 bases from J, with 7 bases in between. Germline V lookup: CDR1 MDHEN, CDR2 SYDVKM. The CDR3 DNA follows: TGTGCCAGCACCGACTTAGATACGCAGTATTTT. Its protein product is CASTDLDTQYF.

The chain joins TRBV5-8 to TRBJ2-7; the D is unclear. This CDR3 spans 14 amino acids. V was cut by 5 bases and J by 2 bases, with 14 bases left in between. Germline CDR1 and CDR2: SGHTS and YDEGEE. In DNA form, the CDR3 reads TGTGCCAGCAGACTGGGAACAGAGACCTACGAGCAGTACTTC. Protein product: CASRLGTETYEQYF.

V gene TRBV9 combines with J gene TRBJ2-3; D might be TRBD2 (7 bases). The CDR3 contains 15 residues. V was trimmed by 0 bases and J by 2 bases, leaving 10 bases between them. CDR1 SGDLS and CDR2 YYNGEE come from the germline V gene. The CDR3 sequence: CASSVEGGDTDTQYF. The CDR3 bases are TGTGCCAGCAGCGTAGAGGGGGGGGACACAGATACGCAGTATTTT.

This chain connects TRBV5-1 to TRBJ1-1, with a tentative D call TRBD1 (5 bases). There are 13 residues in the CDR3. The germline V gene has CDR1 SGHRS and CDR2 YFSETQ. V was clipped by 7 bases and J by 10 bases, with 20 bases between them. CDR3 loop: CASSQYQGKAAFF. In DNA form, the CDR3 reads TGCGCCAGCTCCCAATACCAGGGAAAGGCAGCTTTCTTT.

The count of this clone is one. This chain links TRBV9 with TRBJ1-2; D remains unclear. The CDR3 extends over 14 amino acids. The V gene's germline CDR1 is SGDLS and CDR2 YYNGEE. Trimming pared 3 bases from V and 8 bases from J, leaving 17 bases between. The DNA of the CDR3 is TGTGCCAGCAGCGGGCGGCCAGCGCCAGGAGGCTACACCTTC. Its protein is CASSGRPAPGGYTF.

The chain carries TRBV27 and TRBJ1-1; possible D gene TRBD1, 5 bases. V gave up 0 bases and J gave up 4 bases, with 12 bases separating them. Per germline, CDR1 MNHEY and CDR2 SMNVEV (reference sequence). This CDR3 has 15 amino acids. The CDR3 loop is CASSLSTGTATEAFF. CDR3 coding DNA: TGTGCCAGCAGTTTATCGACCGGGACTGCCACTGAAGCTTTCTTT.

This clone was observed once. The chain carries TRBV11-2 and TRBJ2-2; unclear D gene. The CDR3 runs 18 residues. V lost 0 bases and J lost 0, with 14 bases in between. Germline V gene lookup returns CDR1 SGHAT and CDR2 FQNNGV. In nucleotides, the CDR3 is TGTGCCAGCAGCTTAGATATCCCGGTAATCGCGAACACCGGGGAGCTGTTTTTT. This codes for CASSLDIPVIANTGELFF. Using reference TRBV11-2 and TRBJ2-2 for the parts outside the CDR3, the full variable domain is EAGVAQSPRYKIIEKRQSVAFWCNPISGHATLYWYQQILGQGPKLLIQFQNNGVVDDSQLPKDRFSAERLKGVDSTLKIQPAKLEDSAVYLCASSLDIPVIANTGELFFGEGSRLTVL.

Written as DNA, the CDR3 is TGTGCCAGCAGCTCAGGACCCAACACTGAAGCTTTCTTT. It yields the protein CASSSGPNTEAFF. This rearrangement joins TRBV11-3 to TRBJ1-1, with no clear D. Trimming pared 4 bases from V and 2 bases from J, leaving 8 bases between. Germline V gene sequence: CDR1 SGHNT, CDR2 YENEEA. This CDR3 contains 13 residues.

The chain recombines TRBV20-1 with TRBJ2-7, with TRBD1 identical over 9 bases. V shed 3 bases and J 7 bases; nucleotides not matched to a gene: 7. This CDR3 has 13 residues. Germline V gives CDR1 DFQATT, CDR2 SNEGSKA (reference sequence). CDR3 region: CSASTTGGREQYF. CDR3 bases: TGCAGTGCTAGTACGACAGGGGGGAGGGAGCAGTACTTC.

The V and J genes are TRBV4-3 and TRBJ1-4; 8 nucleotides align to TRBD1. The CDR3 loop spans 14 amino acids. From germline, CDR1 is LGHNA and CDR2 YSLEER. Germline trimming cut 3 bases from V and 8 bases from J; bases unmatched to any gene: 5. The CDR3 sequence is CASSQDRDGEKLFF. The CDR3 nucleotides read TGCGCCAGCAGCCAGGACAGGGACGGCGAAAAACTGTTTTTT.

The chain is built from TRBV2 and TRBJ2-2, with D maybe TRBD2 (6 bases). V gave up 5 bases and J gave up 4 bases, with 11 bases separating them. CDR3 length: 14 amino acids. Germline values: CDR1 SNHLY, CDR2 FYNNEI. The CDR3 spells CASSSGTPTGELFF. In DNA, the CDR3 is TGTGCCAGCAGTTCCGGGACTCCCACCGGGGAGCTGTTTTTT.

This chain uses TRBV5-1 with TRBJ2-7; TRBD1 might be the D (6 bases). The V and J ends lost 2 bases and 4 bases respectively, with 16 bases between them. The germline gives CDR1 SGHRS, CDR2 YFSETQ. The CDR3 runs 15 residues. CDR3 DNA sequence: TGCGCCAGCAGCTTTCTATCGGGACAAGAATACGAGCAGTACTTC. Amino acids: CASSFLSGQEYEQYF.

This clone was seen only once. CDR3 in DNA: TGCAGTGCTAGTAGAGACATAGAGGGCGAGCAGTACTTC. Translated, it gives CSASRDIEGEQYF. The chain joins TRBV20-1 to TRBJ2-7, with a weak D call TRBD2 (5 bases). Germline CDR1 and CDR2: DFQATT and SNEGSKA (reference sequence). The CDR3 is 13 residues long. V lost 3 bases and J lost 6, with 15 bases in between.

The CDR3 loop is CASSDTSGGASEQFF. The CDR3 coding sequence is TGTGCCAGCAGTGATACTAGCGGGGGGGCCAGTGAGCAGTTCTTC. The rearrangement joins TRBV6-2 or TRBV6-3 to TRBJ2-1; 13 bases agree with TRBD2. The J segment lost 9 bases and the V segment lost 5 bases, leaving 7 bases of the junction unmatched. Germline V CDR1 and CDR2: MNHEY, SVGEGT. The CDR3 loop spans 15 amino acids.

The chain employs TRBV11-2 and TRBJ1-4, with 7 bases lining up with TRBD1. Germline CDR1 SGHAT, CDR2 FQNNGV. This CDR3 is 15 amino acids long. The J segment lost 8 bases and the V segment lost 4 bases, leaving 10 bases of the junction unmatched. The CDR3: CASSWGIQGREKLFF. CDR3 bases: TGTGCCAGCAGCTGGGGGATACAGGGGAGAGAAAAACTGTTTTTT.

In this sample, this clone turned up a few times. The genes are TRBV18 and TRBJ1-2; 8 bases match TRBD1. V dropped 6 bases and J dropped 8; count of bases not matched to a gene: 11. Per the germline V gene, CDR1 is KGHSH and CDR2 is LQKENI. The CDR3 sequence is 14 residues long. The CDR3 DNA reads TGTGCCAGCTCCGAAACGACAGGGGTTGGAGGCTACACCTTC. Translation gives CASSETTGVGGYTF. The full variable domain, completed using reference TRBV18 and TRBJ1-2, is NAGVMQNPRHLVRRRGQEARLRCSPMKGHSHVYWYRQLPEEGLKFMVYLQKENIIDESGMPKERFSAEFPKEGPSILRIQQVVRGDSAAYFCASSETTGVGGYTFGSGTRLTVV.

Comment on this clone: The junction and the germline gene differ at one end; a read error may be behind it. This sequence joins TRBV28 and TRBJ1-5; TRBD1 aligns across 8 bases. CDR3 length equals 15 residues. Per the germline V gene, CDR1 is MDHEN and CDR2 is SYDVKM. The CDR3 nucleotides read TGTGCCAGCAGTCTATGGACAGGGCACAATCAGCCCCAGCATTTT. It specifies CASSLWTGHNQPQHF.

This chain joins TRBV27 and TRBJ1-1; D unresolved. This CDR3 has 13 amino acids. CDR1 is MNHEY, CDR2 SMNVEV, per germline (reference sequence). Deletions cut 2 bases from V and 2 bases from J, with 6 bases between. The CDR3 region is CASSLTPNTEAFF. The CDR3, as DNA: TGTGCCAGCAGTTTAACCCCAAACACTGAAGCTTTCTTT.

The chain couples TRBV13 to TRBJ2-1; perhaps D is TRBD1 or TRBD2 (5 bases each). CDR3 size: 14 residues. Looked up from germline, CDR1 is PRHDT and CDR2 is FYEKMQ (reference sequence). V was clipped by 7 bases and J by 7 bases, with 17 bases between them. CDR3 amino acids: CASMTGAMGNEQFF. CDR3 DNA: TGTGCCAGCATGACCGGGGCCATGGGGAATGAGCAGTTCTTC. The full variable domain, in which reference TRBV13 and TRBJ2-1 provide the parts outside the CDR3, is AAGVIQSPRHLIKEKRETATLKCYPIPRHDTVYWYQQGPGQDPQFLISFYEKMQSDKGSIPDRFSAQQFSDYHSELNMSSLELGDSALYFCASMTGAMGNEQFFGPGTRLTVL.

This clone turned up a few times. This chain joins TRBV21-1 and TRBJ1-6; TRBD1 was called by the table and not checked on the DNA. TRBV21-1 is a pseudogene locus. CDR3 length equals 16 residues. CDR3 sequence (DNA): TGTGCCAGCAGCCCTGGACAGGAGTCCTATAATTCACCCCTCCACTTT. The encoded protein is CASSPGQESYNSPLHF.

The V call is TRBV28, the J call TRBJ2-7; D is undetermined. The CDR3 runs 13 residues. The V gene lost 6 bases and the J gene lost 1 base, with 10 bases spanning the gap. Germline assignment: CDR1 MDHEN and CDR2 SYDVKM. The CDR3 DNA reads TGTGCCAGCAGACCTGTTGAGTCCTACGAGCAGTACTTC. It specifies CASRPVESYEQYF.

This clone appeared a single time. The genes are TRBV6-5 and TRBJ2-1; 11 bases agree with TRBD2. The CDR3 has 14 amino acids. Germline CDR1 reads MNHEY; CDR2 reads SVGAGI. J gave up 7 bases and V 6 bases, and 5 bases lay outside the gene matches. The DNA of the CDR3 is TGTGCCAGCAGGACTAGCGGGGCCTGGAATGAGCAGTTCTTC. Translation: CASRTSGAWNEQFF.

This CDR3 reads CAWLPRDRITGELFF. DNA for the CDR3: TGTGCCTGGCTCCCCCGGGACAGAATTACCGGGGAGCTGTTTTTT. This chain joins TRBV30 and TRBJ2-2; 7 bases align to TRBD1. The germline V gene has CDR1 GTSNPN and CDR2 SVGIG (reference sequence). The length of the CDR3 is 15 residues. V shed 5 bases, J shed 5 bases, and the junction held 11 bases outside the gene matches.